Here is one T cell receptor beta chain with its context. The antigen is undetermined. The sample is drawn from a study of cytomegalovirus exposure and HLA in healthy donors. Study-wide findings and caveats: In a later analysis, a missense DCLRE1C variant was linked to TCR beta V- and J-gene trimming.

Germline V gives CDR1 SGHNT, CDR2 YENEEA. The CDR3 is 13 residues long. J gave up 8 bases and V 1 base, and 1 base lay outside the gene matches. PCR was performed using 60 Vbeta and 13 Jbeta primers. Some clones are missing from TCRdb's copy, which holds only in-frame ones; the method was immunoSEQ multiplex PCR. In the table there are around 110,000 clones, approximately 81% of which are singletons. The chain uses TRBV11-3 and TRBJ2-1, with TRBD2 matching 8 bases. The clonotype was recovered from a man in his thirties or forties in good health and CMV-seropositive. Sequenced sample: PBMCs. CDR3 coding DNA: TGTGCCAGCAGCTTAGTGCGGGGGGATGAGCAGTTCTTC. It encodes CASSLVRGDEQFF.